A single sample is the source of the 7 T cell receptor beta chains below, sequenced in a study of cytomegalovirus exposure and HLA in healthy donors. PCR was performed using 60 Vbeta and 13 Jbeta primers. Data came from immunoSEQ multiplex PCR; TCRdb stores just in-frame clones and leaves some out. The table has tens of thousands of clones, around 75% seen once. Sequencing input: PBMCs. The receptors were sampled from a man aged 40-49 years in good health and CMV-seronegative.

This clone was recorded only once. The chain joins TRBV28 to TRBJ1-5; the match to TRBD1 covers 7 bases. Germline V gives CDR1 MDHEN, CDR2 SYDVKM. The CDR3 consists of 17 residues. The ends lost 3 bases at V and 5 bases at J; junction bases unmatched: 13. The CDR3 coding sequence is TGTGCCAGCAGTTTCCCCGCCGGAGGGCAGGGGGATCAGCCCCAGCATTTT. Encoded protein: CASSFPAGGQGDQPQHF.

This chain uses TRBV5-1 with TRBJ2-7, with 8 positions matching TRBD1. The CDR3 spans 16 residues. V shed 0 bases, J shed 0 bases, and the junction held 5 bases outside the gene matches. CDR1 SGHRS and CDR2 YFSETQ come from the germline V gene. Here the CDR3 reads CASSLDRDRFSYEQYF. CDR3 nucleotide sequence: TGCGCCAGCAGCTTGGACCGGGACAGGTTCTCCTACGAGCAGTACTTC.

The chain links TRBV9 to TRBJ1-4; 7 nucleotides match TRBD1. The germline gives CDR1 SGDLS, CDR2 YYNGEE. J was trimmed by 7 bases and V by 2 bases; bases with no gene match: 8. The length of the CDR3 is 15 residues. The CDR3 protein is CASSVETGAGEKLFF. The CDR3 region has the DNA TGTGCCAGCAGCGTTGAAACAGGGGCTGGTGAAAAACTGTTTTTT. The variable domain in full, with the rest retrieved from reference TRBV9 and TRBJ1-4, is DSGVTQTPKHLITATGQRVTLRCSPRSGDLSVYWYQQSLDQGLQFLIQYYNGEERAKGNILERFSAQQFPDLHSELNLSSLELGDSALYFCASSVETGAGEKLFFGSGTQLSVL.

V and J are TRBV7-6 and TRBJ2-7, with 12 bases fitting TRBD2. CDR1 SGHVS and CDR2 FNYEAQ come from the germline V gene. CDR3 length: 14 amino acids. Trimming at V came to 2 bases and at J to 7 bases, leaving 3 bases not matched to a gene. CDR3 sequence: CASSLTGLAGEQYF. CDR3 sequence (DNA): TGTGCCAGCAGCTTAACGGGACTAGCGGGTGAGCAGTACTTC.

This clone showed up just a few times. The rearrangement uses TRBV5-6 and TRBJ2-6; the D is unclear. CDR1 and CDR2 (germline): SGHDT, YYEEEE. The V end lost 2 bases, the J end lost 0 bases, and 6 bases lay between the germline ends. The CDR3 consists of 15 residues. The CDR3 protein is CASSLQSSGANVLTF. The CDR3 region has the DNA TGTGCCAGCAGCTTACAAAGCTCTGGGGCCAACGTCCTGACTTTC. The full variable domain, in which reference TRBV5-6 and TRBJ2-6 provide the parts outside the CDR3, is DAGVTQSPTHLIKTRGQQVTLRCSPKSGHDTVSWYQQALGQGPQFIFQYYEEEERQRGNFPDRFSGHQFPNYSSELNVNALLLGDSALYLCASSLQSSGANVLTFGAGSRLTVL.

The J gene is TRBJ1-3, the V gene TRBV25-1; tentatively, D is TRBD1 (6 bases). Germline-derived CDR1 and CDR2 are MGHDK and SYGVNS. The CDR3 loop spans 15 amino acids. Between the trimmed V and J ends, which lost 6 bases and 3 bases, there was a span of 15 bases. The DNA of the CDR3 is TGTGCCAGCAGCTCCACAGGGAATCGTGGAAACACCATATATTTT. This gives the protein CASSSTGNRGNTIYF.

The CDR3 sequence: CASNPGGTDTQYF. The CDR3 DNA reads TGTGCCAGCAATCCCGGGGGGACAGATACGCAGTATTTT. The chain has TRBV11-2 and TRBJ2-3, with TRBD2 matching 7 bases. Germline trimming cut 7 bases from V and 3 bases from J; bases unmatched to any gene: 4. This CDR3 is built from 13 residues. Germline lookup yields CDR1 SGHAT and CDR2 FQNNGV.